The source of this T cell receptor beta chain is a study of a mutant IDH1 vaccine in newly diagnosed glioma. Across the study: Patients got their first vaccination 4-6 weeks after radiotherapy alone, or with temozolomide cycles. The therapy given earlier, which was standard therapy, consisted of radiotherapy, temozolomide, or both, and most of the patients received both.

The time point is: week 23, last vaccination. Doses comprised 300 ug of mutant IDH1 20-mer peptide each, plus topical imiquimod. Sequencing used immunoSEQ multiplex PCR; TCRdb keeps in-frame clones, though not all of them. The sample records roughly 43,000 clones, 84% being singletons. CDR3 size: 19 residues. From germline, CDR1 is SQVTM and CDR2 ANQGSEA. The ends lost 6 bases at V and 2 bases at J; junction bases unmatched: 17. On this clone: Antigen unknown.

This chain links TRBV29-1 with TRBJ2-1; 12 nucleotides align to TRBD2. The source was PBMCs, collected from a glioma patient whose treatment included an IDH1 peptide vaccine. The receptor was derived from a woman between 18 and 29 years old with glioma. Some clones in this sample may be carry-over from other donors' samples. The CDR3 spells CSVAGLAGIPQGAYNEQFF. The CDR3 DNA follows: TGCAGCGTCGCCGGACTAGCGGGGATCCCCCAGGGTGCCTACAATGAGCAGTTCTTC.